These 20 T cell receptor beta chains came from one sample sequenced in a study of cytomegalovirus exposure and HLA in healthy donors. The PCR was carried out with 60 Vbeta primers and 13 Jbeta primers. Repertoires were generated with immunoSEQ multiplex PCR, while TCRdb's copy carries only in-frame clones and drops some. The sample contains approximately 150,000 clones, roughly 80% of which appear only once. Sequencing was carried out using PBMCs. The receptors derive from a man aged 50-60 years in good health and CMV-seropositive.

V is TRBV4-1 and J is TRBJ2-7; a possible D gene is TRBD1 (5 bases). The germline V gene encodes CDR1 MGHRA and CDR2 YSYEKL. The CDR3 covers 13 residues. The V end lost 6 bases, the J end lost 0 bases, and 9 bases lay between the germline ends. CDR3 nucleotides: TGCGCCAGCAGAGAGGACAACTCCTACGAGCAGTACTTC. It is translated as CASREDNSYEQYF.

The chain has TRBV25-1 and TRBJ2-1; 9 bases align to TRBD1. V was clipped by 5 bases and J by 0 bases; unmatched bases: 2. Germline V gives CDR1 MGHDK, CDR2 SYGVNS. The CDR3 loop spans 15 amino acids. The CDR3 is CASSLTGGSYNEQFF. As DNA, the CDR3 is TGTGCCAGCAGTCTGACAGGGGGCTCCTACAATGAGCAGTTCTTC. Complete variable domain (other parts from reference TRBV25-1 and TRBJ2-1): EADIYQTPRYLVIGTGKKITLECSQTMGHDKMYWYQQDPGMELHLIHYSYGVNSTEKGDLSSESTVSRIRTEHFPLTLESARPSHTSQYLCASSLTGGSYNEQFFGPGTRLTVL.

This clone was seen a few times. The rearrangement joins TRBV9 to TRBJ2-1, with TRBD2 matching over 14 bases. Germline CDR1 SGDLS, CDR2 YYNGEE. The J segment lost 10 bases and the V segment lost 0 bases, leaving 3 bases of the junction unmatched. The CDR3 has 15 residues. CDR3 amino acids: CASSVEGTSGREQFF. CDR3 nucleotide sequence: TGTGCCAGCAGCGTAGAGGGGACTAGCGGGAGAGAGCAGTTCTTC. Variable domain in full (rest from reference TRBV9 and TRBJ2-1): DSGVTQTPKHLITATGQRVTLRCSPRSGDLSVYWYQQSLDQGLQFLIQYYNGEERAKGNILERFSAQQFPDLHSELNLSSLELGDSALYFCASSVEGTSGREQFFGPGTRLTVL.

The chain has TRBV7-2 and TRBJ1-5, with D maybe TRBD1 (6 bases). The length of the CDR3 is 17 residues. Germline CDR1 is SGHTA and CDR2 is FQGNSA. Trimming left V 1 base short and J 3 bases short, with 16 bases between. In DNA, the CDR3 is TGTGCCAGCAGCTTAGGGATCACAGGGTCTCTCAATCAGCCCCAGCATTTT. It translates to CASSLGITGSLNQPQHF.

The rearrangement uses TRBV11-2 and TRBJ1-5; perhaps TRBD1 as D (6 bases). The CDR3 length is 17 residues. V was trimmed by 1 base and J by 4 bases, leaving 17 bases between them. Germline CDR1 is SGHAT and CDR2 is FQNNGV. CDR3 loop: CASSLVVGRQGNQPQHF. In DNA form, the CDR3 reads TGTGCCAGCAGCTTAGTGGTGGGGCGGCAGGGGAATCAGCCCCAGCATTTT.

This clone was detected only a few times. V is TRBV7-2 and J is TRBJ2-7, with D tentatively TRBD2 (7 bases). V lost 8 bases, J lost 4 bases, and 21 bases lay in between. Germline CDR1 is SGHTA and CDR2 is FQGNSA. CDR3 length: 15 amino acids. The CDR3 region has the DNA TGTGCCAGCTCCCCAAGAGCGGGACATCGTTACGAGCAGTACTTC. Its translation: CASSPRAGHRYEQYF. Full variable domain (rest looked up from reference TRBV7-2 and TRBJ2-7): GAGVSQSPSNKVTEKGKDVELRCDPISGHTALYWYRQSLGQGLEFLIYFQGNSAPDKSGLPSDRFSAERTGGSVSTLTIQRTQQEDSAVYLCASSPRAGHRYEQYFGPGTRLTVT.

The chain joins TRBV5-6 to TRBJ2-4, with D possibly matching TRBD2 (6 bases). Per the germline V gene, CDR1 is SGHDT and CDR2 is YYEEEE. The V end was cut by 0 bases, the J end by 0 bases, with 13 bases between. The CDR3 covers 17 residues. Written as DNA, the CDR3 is TGTGCCAGCAGCTTGGTACTAGCTGTTCTAGCCAAAAACATTCAGTACTTC. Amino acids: CASSLVLAVLAKNIQYF.

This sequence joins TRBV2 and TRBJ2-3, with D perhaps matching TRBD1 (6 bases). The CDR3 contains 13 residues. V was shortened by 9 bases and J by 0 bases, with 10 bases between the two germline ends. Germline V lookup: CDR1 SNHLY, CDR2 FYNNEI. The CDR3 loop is CARTGWSTDTQYF. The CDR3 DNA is TGTGCCAGAACAGGGTGGAGCACAGATACGCAGTATTTT.

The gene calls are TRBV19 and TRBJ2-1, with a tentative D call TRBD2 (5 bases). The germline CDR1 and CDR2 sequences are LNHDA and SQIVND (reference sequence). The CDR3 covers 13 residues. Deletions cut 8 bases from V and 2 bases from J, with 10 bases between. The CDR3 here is CASRREPYNEQFF. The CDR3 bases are TGTGCCAGTCGTAGGGAGCCCTACAATGAGCAGTTCTTC.

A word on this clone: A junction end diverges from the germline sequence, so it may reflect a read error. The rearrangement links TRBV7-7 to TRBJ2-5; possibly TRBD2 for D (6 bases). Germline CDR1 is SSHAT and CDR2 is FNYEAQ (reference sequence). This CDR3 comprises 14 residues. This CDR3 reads CASSSGPGGETQYF. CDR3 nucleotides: TGTGCTAGCAGCAGCGGACCCGGGGGAGAGACCCAGTACTTC.

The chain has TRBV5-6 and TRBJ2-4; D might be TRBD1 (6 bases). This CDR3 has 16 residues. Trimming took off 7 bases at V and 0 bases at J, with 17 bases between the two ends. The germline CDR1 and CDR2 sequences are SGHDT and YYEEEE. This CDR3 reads CASGYRQELAKNIQYF. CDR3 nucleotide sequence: TGTGCCAGCGGCTACCGACAGGAGCTAGCCAAAAACATTCAGTACTTC.

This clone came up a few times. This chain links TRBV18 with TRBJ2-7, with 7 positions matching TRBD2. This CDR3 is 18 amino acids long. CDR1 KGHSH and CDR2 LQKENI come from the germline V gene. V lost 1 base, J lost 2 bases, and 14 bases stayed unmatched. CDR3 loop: CASSPRGGATVLPYEQYF. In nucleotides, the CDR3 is TGTGCCAGCTCACCACGGGGAGGGGCCACAGTTCTTCCCTACGAGCAGTACTTC.

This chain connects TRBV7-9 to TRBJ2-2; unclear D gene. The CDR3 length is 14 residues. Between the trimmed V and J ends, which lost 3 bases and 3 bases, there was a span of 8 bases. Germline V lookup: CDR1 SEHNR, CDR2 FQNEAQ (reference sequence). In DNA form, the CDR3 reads TGTGCCAGCAGCTTTAGCTGGGACACCGGGGAGCTGTTTTTT. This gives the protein CASSFSWDTGELFF.

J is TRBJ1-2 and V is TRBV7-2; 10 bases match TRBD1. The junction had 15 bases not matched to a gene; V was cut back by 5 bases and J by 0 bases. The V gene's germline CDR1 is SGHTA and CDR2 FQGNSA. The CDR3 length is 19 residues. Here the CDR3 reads CASSNRDRGPGFTNYGYTF. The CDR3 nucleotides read TGTGCCAGCAGCAATCGGGACAGGGGACCTGGATTTACTAACTATGGCTACACCTTC.

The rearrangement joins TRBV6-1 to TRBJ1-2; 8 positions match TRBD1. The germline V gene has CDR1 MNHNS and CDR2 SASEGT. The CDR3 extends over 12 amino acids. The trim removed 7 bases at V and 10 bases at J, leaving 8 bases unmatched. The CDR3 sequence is CASKRTGKDYTF. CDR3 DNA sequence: TGTGCCAGCAAGCGGACAGGGAAGGACTACACCTTC.

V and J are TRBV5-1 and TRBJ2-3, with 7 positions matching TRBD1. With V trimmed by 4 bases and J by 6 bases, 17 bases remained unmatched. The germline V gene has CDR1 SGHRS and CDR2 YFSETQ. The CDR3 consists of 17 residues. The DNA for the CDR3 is TGCGCCAGCAGCCCTCCTAGGACAGGCGCGAAATGGGATACGCAGTATTTT. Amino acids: CASSPPRTGAKWDTQYF.

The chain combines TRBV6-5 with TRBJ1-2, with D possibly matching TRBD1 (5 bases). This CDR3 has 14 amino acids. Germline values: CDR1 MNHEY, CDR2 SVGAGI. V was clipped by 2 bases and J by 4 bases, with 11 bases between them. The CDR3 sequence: CASSYGGEGYGYTF. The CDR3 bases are TGTGCCAGCAGTTACGGGGGGGAAGGCTATGGCTACACCTTC.

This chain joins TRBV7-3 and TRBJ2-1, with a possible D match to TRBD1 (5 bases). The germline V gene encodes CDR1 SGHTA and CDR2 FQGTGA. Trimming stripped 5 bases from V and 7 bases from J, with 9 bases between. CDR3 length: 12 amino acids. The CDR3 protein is CASSPDKNEQFF. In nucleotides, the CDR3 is TGTGCCAGCAGCCCGGACAAGAATGAGCAGTTCTTC. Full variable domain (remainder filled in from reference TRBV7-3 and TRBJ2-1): GAGVSQTPSNKVTEKGKYVELRCDPISGHTALYWYRQSLGQGPEFLIYFQGTGAADDSGLPNDRFFAVRPEGSVSTLKIQRTERGDSAVYLCASSPDKNEQFFGPGTRLTVL.

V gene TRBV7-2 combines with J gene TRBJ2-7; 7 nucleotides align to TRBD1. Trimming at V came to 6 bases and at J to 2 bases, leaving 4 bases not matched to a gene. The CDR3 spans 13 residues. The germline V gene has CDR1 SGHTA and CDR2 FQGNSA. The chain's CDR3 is CASSRQGTYEQYF. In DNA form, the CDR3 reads TGTGCCAGCAGTCGACAGGGAACCTACGAGCAGTACTTC.

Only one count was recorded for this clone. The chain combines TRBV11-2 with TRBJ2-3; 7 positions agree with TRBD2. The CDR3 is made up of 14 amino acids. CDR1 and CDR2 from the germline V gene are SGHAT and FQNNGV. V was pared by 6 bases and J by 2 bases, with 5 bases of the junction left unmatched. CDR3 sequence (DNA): TGTGCCAGCAGTCGAGCGGGGAACACAGATACGCAGTATTTT. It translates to CASSRAGNTDTQYF. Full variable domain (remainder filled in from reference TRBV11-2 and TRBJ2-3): EAGVAQSPRYKIIEKRQSVAFWCNPISGHATLYWYQQILGQGPKLLIQFQNNGVVDDSQLPKDRFSAERLKGVDSTLKIQPAKLEDSAVYLCASSRAGNTDTQYFGPGTRLTVL.